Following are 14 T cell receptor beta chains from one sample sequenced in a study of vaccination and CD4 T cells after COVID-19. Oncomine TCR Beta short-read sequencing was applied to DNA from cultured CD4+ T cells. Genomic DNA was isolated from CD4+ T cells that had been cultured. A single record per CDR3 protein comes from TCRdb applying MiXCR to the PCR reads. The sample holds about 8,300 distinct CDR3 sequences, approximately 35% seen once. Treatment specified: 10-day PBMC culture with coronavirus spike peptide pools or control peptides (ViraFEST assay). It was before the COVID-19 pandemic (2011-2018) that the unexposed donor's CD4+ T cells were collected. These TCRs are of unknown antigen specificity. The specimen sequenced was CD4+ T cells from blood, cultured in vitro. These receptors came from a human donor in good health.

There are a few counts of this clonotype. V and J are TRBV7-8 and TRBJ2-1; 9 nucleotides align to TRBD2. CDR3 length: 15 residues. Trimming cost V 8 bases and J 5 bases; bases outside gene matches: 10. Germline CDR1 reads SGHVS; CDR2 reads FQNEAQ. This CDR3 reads CASRSSGTFDNEQFF. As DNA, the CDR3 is TGTGCCAGCCGGTCTAGCGGGACGTTCGACAATGAGCAGTTCTTC.

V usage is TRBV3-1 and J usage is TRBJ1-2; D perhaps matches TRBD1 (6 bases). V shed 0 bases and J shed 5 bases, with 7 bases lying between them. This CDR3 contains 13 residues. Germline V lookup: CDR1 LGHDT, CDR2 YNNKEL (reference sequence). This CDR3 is CASSQEGGYGYTF. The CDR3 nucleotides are TGTGCCAGCAGCCAAGAAGGGGGTTATGGCTACACCTTC.

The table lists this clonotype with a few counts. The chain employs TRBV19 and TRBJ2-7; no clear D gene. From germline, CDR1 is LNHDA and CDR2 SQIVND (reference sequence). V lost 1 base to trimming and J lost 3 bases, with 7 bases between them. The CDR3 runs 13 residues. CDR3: CASSIAISYEQYF. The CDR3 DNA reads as TGTGCCAGTAGTATAGCTATTAGCTACGAGCAGTACTTC.

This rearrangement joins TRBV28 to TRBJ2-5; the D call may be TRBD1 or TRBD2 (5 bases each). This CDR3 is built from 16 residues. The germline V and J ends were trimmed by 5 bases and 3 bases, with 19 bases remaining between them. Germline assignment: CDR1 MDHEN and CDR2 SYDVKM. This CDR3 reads CASSTQALGGKETQYF. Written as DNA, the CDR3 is TGTGCCAGCAGTACACAAGCTCTTGGGGGAAAAGAGACCCAGTACTTC. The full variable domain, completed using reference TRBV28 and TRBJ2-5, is DVKVTQSSRYLVKRTGEKVFLECVQDMDHENMFWYRQDPGLGLRLIYFSYDVKMKEKGDIPEGYSVSREKKERFSLILESASTNQTSMYLCASSTQALGGKETQYFGPGTRLLVL.

CDR3 in amino acids: CASSYGLWDRGIEPQHF. The CDR3 DNA follows: TGTGCCAGCAGTTACGGTTTATGGGACAGGGGGATAGAGCCCCAGCATTTT. V is TRBV6-2 or TRBV6-3 and J is TRBJ1-5; 11 positions agree with TRBD1. V shed 2 bases, J shed 8 bases, and the junction held 11 bases outside the gene matches. The CDR3 is made up of 17 amino acids. Germline CDR1 is MNHEY and CDR2 is SVGEGT.

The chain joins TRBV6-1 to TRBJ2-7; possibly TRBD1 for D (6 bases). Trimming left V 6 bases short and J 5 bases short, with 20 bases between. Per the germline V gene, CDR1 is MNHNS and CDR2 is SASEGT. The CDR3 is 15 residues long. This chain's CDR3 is CASSLDSPLSHEQYF. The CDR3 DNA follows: TGTGCCAGCAGCTTGGACAGCCCTTTGAGCCACGAGCAGTACTTC.

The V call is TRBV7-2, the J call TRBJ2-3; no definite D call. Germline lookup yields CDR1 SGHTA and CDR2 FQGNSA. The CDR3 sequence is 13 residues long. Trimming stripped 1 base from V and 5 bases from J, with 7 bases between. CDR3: CASSLGYRDTQYF. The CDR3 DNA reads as TGTGCCAGCAGCTTAGGCTACAGAGATACGCAGTATTTT.

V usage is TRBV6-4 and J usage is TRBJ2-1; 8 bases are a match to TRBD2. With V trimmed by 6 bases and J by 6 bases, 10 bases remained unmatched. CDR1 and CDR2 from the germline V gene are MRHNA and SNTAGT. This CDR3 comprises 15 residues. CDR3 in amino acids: CASRTTSGGPNEQFF. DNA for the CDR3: TGTGCCAGCAGGACAACTAGCGGAGGTCCCAATGAGCAGTTCTTC.

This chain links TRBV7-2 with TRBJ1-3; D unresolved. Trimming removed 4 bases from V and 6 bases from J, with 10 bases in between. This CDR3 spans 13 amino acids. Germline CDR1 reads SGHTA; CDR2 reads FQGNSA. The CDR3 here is CASSSLIQNTIYF. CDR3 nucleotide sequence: TGTGCCAGCAGCTCGTTGATCCAAAACACCATATATTTT.

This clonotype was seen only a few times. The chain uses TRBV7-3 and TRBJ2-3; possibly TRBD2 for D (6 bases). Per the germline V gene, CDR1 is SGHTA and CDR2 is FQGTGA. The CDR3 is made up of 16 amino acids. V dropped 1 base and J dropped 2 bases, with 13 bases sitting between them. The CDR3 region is CASSLRGSGNTDTQYF. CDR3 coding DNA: TGTGCCAGCAGCTTAAGGGGTAGCGGAAACACAGATACGCAGTATTTT.

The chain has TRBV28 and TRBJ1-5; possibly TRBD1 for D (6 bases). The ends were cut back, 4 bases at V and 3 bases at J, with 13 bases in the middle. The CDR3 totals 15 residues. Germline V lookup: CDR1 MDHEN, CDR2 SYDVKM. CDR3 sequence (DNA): TGTGCCAGCAGTTACCCAGGGGTGGACAATCAGCCCCAGCATTTT. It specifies CASSYPGVDNQPQHF.

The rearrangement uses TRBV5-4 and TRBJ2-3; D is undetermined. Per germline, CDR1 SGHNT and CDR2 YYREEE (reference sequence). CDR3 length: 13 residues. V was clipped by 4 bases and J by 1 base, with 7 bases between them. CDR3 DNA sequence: TGTGCCAGCAGCCAAGACCGCACAGATACGCAGTATTTT. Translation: CASSQDRTDTQYF.

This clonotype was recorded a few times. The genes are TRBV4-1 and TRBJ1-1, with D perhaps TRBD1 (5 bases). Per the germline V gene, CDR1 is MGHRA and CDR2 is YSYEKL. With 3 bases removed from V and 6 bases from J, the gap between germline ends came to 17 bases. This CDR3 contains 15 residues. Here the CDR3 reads CASSQPGRGRPEAFF. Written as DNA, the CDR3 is TGCGCCAGCAGCCAGCCGGGAAGGGGTCGACCTGAAGCTTTCTTT.

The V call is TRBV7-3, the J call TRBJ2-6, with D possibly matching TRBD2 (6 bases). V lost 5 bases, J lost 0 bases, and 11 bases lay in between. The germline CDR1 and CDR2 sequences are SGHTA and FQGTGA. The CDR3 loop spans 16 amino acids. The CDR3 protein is CASSASSDSGANVLTF. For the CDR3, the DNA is TGTGCCAGCAGCGCATCTAGCGACTCTGGGGCCAACGTCCTGACTTTC.